The clone carrying this T cell receptor beta chain showed up just a few times. Antigen: not known. This sample is part of a study of T-cell memory formation after mild COVID-19. Study-wide findings and caveats: Of the contracting clones, CD4+ ones lay mainly in CM and EM, and CD8+ ones in EMRA.

TCR alpha and TCR beta cDNA libraries with sample barcodes and UMIs came from 5'RACE using constant-segment primers. TCRdb passed the 5' RACE reads through MiXCR, listing each CDR3 protein once. This table has roughly 120,000 distinct CDR3 sequences, about 20% appearing once. The ends were cut back, 5 bases at V and 5 bases at J, with 23 bases in the middle. This CDR3 region has 17 residues. This receptor was identified in a man aged 18 to 29 who had mild COVID-19 (a few samples of this study predate the infection). Cell type and time point are not known. The sequenced material came from PBMCs or a T cell subset sorted from them (not recorded which). V gene TRBV12-3 or TRBV12-4 combines with J gene TRBJ2-3, with D possibly being TRBD1 or TRBD2 (5 bases each). DNA for the CDR3: TGTGCCAGCAGTCAGAAATCCCGGATGGGGGTTGAAGATACGCAGTATTTT. It codes for CASSQKSRMGVEDTQYF.